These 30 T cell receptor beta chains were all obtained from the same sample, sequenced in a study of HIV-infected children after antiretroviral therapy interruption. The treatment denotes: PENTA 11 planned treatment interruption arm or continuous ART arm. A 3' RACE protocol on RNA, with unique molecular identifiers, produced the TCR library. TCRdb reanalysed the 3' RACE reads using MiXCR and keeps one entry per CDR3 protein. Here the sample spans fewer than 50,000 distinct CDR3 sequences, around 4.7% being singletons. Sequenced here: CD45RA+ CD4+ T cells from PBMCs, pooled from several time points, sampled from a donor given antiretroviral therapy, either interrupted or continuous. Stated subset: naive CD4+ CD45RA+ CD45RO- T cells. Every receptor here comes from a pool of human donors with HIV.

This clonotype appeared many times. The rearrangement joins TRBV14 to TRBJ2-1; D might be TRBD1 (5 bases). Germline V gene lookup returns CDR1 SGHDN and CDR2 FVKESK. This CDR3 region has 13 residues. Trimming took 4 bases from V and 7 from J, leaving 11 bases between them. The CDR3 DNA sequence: TGTGCCAGCAGCCCGACAGAACTTAATGAGCAGTTCTTC. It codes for CASSPTELNEQFF.

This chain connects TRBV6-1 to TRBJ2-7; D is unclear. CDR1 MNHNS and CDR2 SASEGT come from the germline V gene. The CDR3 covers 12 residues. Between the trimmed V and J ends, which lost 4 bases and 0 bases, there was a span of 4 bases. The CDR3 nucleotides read TGTGCCAGCAGTGGCAGCTCCTACGAGCAGTACTTC. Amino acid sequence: CASSGSSYEQYF.

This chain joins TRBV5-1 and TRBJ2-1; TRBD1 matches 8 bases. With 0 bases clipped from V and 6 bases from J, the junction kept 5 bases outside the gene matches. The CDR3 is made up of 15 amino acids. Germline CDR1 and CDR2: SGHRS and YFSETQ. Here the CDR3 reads CASSLAQGAFNEQFF. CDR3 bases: TGCGCCAGCAGCTTGGCCCAGGGGGCATTCAATGAGCAGTTCTTC.

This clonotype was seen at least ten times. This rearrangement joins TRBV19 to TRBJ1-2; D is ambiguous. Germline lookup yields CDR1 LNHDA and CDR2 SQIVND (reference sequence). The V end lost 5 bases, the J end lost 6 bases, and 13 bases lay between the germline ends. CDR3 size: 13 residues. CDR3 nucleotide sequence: TGTGCCAGTAGTCCCGGCCGTCAGAATGGCTACACCTTC. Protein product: CASSPGRQNGYTF.

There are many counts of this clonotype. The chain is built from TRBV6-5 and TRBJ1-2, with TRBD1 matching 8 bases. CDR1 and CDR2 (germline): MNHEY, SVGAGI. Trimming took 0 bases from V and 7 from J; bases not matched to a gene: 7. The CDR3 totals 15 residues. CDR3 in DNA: TGTGCCAGCAGTTACTCCTCTCCAGGGGGCAGTGGCTACACCTTC. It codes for CASSYSSPGGSGYTF.

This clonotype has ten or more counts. The CDR3 DNA reads TGTGCCAGCAGCTTCCCCGGGACAGCAACTGGCTACACCTTC. It encodes CASSFPGTATGYTF. This rearrangement joins TRBV7-8 to TRBJ1-2, with 7 bases matching TRBD1. There are 14 residues in the CDR3. The germline gives CDR1 SGHVS, CDR2 FQNEAQ. V was clipped by 3 bases and J by 7 bases; unmatched bases: 8.

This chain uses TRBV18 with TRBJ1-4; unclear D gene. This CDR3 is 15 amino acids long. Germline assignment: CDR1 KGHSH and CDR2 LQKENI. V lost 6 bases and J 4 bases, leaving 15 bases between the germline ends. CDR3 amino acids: CASSRTSALNEKLFF. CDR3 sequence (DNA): TGTGCCAGCTCCAGGACGAGTGCCCTTAATGAAAAACTGTTTTTT.

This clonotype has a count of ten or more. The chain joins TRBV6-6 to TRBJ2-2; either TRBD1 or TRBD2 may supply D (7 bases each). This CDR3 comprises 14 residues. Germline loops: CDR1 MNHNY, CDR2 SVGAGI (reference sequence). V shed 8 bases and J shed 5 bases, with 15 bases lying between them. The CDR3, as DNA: TGTGCCAGCGACAGGGAGGGTTGGACCGGGGAGCTGTTTTTT. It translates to CASDREGWTGELFF.

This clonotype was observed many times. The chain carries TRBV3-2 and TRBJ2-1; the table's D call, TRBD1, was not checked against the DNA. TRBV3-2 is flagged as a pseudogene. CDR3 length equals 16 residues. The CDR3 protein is CASSQERTGRIGEQFF. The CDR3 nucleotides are TGTGCCAGCAGCCAAGAAAGGACAGGTAGAATAGGTGAGCAGTTCTTC.

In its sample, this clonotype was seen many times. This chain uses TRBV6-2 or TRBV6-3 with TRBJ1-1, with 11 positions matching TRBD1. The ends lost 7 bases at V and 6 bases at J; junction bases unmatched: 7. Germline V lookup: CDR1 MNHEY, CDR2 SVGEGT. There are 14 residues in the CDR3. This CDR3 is CASNGQGAVSEAFF. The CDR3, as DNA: TGTGCCAGCAATGGACAGGGGGCGGTGTCTGAAGCTTTCTTT.

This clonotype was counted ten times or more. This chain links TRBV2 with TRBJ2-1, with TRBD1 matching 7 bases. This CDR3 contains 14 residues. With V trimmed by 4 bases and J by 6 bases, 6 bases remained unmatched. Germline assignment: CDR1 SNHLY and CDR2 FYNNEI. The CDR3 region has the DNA TGTGCCAGCAGTGGAGACAGGGATGTCAATGAGCAGTTCTTC. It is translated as CASSGDRDVNEQFF.

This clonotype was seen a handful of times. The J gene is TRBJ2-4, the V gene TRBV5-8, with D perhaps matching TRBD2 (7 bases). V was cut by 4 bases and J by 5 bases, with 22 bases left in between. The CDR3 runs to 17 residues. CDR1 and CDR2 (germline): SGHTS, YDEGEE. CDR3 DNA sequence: TGTGCCAGCAGCCCCGGTCGGGGGGCAGAGATGGAAAACATTCAGTACTTC. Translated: CASSPGRGAEMENIQYF.

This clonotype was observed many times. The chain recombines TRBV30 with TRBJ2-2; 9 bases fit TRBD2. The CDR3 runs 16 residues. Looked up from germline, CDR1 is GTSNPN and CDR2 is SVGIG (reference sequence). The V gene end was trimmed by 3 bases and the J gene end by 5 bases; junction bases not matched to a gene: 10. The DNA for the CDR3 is TGTGCCTGGAGGCCCGTCCCTAGCGGGGTGACCGGGGAGCTGTTTTTT. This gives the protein CAWRPVPSGVTGELFF. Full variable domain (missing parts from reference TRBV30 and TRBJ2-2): SQTIHQWPATLVQPVGSPLSLECTVEGTSNPNLYWYRQAAGRGLQLLFYSVGIGQISSEVPQNLSASRPQDRQFILSSKKLLLSDSGFYLCAWRPVPSGVTGELFFGEGSRLTVL.

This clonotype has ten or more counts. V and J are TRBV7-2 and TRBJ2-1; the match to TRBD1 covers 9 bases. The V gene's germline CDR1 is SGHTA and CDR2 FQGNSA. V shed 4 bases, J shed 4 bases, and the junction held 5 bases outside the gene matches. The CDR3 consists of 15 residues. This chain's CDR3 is CASSSRDRVYNEQFF. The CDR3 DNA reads TGTGCCAGCAGCTCCCGGGACAGGGTATACAATGAGCAGTTCTTC.

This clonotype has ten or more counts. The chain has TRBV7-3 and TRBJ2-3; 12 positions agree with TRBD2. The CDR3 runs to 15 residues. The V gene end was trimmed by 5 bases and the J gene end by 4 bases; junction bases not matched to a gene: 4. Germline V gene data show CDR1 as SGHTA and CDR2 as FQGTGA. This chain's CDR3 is CASSLLAGGSDTQYF. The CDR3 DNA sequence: TGTGCCAGCAGCCTACTAGCGGGGGGCTCAGATACGCAGTATTTT.

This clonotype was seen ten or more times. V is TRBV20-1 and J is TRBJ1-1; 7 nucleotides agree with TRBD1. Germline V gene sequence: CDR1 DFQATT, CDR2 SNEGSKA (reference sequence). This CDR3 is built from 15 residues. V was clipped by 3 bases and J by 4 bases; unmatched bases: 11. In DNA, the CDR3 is TGCAGTGCTAGGCTACAGGGGCCGGAGGTCACTGAAGCTTTCTTT. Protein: CSARLQGPEVTEAFF.

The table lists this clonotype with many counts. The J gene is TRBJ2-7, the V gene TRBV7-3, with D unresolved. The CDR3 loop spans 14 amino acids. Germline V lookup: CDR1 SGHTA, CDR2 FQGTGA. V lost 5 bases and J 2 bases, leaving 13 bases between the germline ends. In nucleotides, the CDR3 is TGTGCCAGCAGCCCATCCCCCGGTCCCTACGAGCAGTACTTC. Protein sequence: CASSPSPGPYEQYF. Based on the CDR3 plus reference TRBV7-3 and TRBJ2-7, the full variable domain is GAGVSQTPSNKVTEKGKYVELRCDPISGHTALYWYRQSLGQGPEFLIYFQGTGAADDSGLPNDRFFAVRPEGSVSTLKIQRTERGDSAVYLCASSPSPGPYEQYFGPGTRLTVT.

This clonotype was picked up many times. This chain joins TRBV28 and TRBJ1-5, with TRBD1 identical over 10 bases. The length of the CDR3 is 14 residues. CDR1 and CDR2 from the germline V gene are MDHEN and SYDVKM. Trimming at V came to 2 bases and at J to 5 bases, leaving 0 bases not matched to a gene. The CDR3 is CASSLGTGDQPQHF. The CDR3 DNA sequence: TGTGCCAGCAGTTTAGGGACAGGGGATCAGCCCCAGCATTTT. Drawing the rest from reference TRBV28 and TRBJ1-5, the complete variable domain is DVKVTQSSRYLVKRTGEKVFLECVQDMDHENMFWYRQDPGLGLRLIYFSYDVKMKEKGDIPEGYSVSREKKERFSLILESASTNQTSMYLCASSLGTGDQPQHFGDGTRLSIL.

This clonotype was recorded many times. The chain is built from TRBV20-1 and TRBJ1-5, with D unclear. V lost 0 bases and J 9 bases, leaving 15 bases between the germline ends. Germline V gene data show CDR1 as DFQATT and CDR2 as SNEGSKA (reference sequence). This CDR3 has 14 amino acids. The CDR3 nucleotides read TGCAGTGCTAGAGATAAGCCAAACGGGCCGCCCCAGCATTTT. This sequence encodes CSARDKPNGPPQHF.

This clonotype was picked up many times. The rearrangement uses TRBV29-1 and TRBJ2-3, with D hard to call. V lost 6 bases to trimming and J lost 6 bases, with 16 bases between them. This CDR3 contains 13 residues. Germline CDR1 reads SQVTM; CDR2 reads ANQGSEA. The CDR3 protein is CSVLKPGYDTQYF. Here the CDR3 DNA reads TGCAGCGTCCTGAAGCCTGGCTATGATACGCAGTATTTT.

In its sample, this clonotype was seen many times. CDR3: CASRVDGYNSPLHF. As DNA, the CDR3 is TGTGCCAGCAGAGTGGACGGTTATAATTCACCCCTCCACTTT. The rearrangement joins TRBV6-2 or TRBV6-3 to TRBJ1-6, with D uncertain. The germline V gene has CDR1 MNHEY and CDR2 SVGEGT. The CDR3 runs to 14 residues. V shed 6 bases and J shed 4 bases, with 10 bases lying between them.

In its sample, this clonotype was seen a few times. CDR3 sequence reads: CASSDTPQETQYF. DNA for the CDR3: TGTGCCAGCAGTGACACCCCCCAAGAGACCCAGTACTTC. The chain uses TRBV6-4 and TRBJ2-5; D gene unclear. Germline V gene lookup returns CDR1 MRHNA and CDR2 SNTAGT. V was shortened by 2 bases and J by 1 base, with 5 bases between the two germline ends. The CDR3 sequence is 13 residues long.

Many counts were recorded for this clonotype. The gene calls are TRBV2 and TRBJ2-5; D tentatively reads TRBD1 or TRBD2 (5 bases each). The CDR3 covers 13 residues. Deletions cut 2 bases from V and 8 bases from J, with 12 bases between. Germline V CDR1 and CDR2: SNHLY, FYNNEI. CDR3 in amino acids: CASSEIHGATQYF. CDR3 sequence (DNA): TGTGCCAGCAGTGAAATCCACGGGGCAACCCAGTACTTC.

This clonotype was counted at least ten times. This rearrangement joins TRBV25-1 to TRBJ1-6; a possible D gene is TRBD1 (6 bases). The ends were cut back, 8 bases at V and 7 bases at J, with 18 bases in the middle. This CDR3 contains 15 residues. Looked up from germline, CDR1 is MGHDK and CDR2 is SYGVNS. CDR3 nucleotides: TGTGCCAGCGGTCGGCCGGGACACCAGAATTCACCCCTCCACTTT. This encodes CASGRPGHQNSPLHF.

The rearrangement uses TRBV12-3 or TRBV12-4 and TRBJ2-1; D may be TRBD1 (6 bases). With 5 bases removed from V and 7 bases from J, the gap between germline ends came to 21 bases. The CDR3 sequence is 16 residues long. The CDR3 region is CASSLRPTGYGNEQFF. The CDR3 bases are TGTGCCAGCAGTCTACGCCCCACAGGGTATGGGAATGAGCAGTTCTTC.

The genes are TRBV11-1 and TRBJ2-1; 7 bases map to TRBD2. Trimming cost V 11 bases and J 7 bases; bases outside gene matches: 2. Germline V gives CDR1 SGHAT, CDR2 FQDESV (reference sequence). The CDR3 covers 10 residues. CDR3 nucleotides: TGTGCCGGGGGGGGGAATGAGCAGTTCTTC. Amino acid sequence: CAGGGNEQFF.

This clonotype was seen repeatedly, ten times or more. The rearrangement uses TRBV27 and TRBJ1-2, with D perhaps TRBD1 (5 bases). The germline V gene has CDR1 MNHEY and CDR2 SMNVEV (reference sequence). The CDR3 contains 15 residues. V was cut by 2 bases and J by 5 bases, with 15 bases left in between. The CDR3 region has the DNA TGTGCCAGCAGTTTAGGGCCCCGGGGGATTTATGGCTACACCTTC. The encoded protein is CASSLGPRGIYGYTF.

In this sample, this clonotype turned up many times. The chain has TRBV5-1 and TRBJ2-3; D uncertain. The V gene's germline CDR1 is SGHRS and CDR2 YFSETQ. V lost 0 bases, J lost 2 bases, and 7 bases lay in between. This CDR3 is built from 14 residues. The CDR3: CASSLGGNTDTQYF. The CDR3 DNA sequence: TGCGCCAGCAGCTTGGGCGGTAACACAGATACGCAGTATTTT.

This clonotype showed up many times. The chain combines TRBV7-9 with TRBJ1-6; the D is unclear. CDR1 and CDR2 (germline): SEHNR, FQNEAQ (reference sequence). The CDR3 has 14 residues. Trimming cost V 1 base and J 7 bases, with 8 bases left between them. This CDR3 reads CASSLDPGNSPLHF. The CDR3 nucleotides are TGTGCCAGCAGCTTAGATCCGGGGAATTCACCCCTCCACTTT.

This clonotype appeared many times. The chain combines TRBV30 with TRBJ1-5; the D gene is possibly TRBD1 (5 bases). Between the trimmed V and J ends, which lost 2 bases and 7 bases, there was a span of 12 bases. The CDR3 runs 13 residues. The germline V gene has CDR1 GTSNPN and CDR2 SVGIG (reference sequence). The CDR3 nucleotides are TGTGCCTGGAGTAGATCAGGGAACCAGCCCCAGCATTTT. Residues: CAWSRSGNQPQHF.